This TCR beta chain appears in the sequencing data of a study of spatial heterogeneity in lung cancer. About the research overall: The study observed each unique TCR and UMI combination more than ten times on average in raw reads. Regarding the study as a whole: Counts of expanded alpha and beta TCRs within tumors tracked the tumor nonsynonymous mutation count.

This clonotype appeared many times. Its specificity is not known. This sample's time point: sample taken at primary tumor resection. Unsorted whole RNA samples from tumor, nontumor lung or frozen PBMC were sequenced. Losses at the gene ends were 0 bases for V and 6 bases for J; bases not matched to a gene: 7. Germline CDR1 reads ENHRY; CDR2 reads SYGVKD. This CDR3 contains 17 residues. Carried by each TCR cDNA molecule was a unique molecular identifier. One entry per CDR3 protein results from TCRdb running MiXCR on the 5' RACE reads. The table has 20,000 to 30,000 distinct CDR3 sequences, 8.8% seen once.

The chain has TRBV10-3 and TRBJ1-6; 8 nucleotides agree with TRBD1. Sequencing was performed on lung tumor tissue, taken at surgery. The clonotype comes from a male donor with early-stage non-small cell lung cancer. The CDR3 DNA sequence: TGTGCCATCAGTGAGTCGATTGGACAGGGCTCTAATTCACCCCTCCACTTT. Translating it yields CAISESIGQGSNSPLHF.